This T cell receptor beta chain is from a study of resident and recirculating memory T cells in vitiligo (dated by TCRdb to 2017 to 2018). In terms of the full investigation: For TCR beta sequencing, each of a few stable vitiligo patients provided PBMCs along with epidermis taken by shave biopsy from two lesional and two nonlesional sites. Without any cell sorting, samples were homogenized immediately before genomic DNA was extracted using the Qiagen DNeasy Blood & Tissue Kit. The goal of the human TCR beta sequencing was to check whether lesional vitiligo skin contained specific clones that differed from the clones found in nonlesional skin and blood. General conclusions and limits of the study: No unique dominant TCR clone was detected, and clonality varied among vitiligo lesions. Future mechanistic studies are needed so that the relative contributions of the lesion-infiltrating T cell clones and of human Trm versus Tcm pools can be evaluated. TCR sequences were not found to be conserved across biopsy sites or patients, suggesting that different lesions are infiltrated by different T cell clones, a pattern described as private specificity. Overlap and correlation analysis showed no significant repertoire overlap between biopsies except for each lesion with itself, even within a single patient.

TCR beta chains were amplified from genomic DNA with the immunoSEQ hsTCRB kit. The immunoSEQ service ran the sequencing of the TCR beta libraries on an Illumina MiSeq instrument. For the original study's pipeline: Analysis of the repertoire data was performed with the immunoSEQ Analyzer. This immuneACCESS table, as held by TCRdb, lists in-frame sequences with V and J called but not all clones. Of the missing ones, under half trace to an unresolved V gene in checked studies; the others have no known cause. V, J and clone size were drawn from that table, and D and trimming were deduced from the DNA. In all, the sample holds around 78,000 clones, and just over 90% of those were seen once. The ten top clones hold about 4.8% of the sample. As for this clone: Its recognized antigen is unknown. No clone much larger than this one lies a single base away; base qualities are absent.

CDR1 and CDR2 are drawn from the germline V gene (reference sequence): MNHNY, SVGAGI. The cysteine opens and the phenylalanine closes a CDR3 of 13 amino acids. Only CDR3 DNA is held: 39 bases, read in frame from base 1. Trimming removed 10 bases from V and 2 bases from J, leaving 12 bases between the germline ends. Vitiligo was considered stable when no change in lesions had been observed over the previous 6 months. To qualify as stable, patients additionally needed to show no confetti depigmentation, which is a clinical sign of active vitiligo. Patients who had been treated within the previous three months were excluded. PBMCs were isolated from heparinized blood by Ficoll density gradient centrifugation and then flash-frozen.

The V and J segments used are TRBV6-6 and TRBJ1-3; the D gene is perhaps TRBD1, on 6 matching bases. The origin of this receptor is a male donor with vitiligo. The specimen was blood. The DNA sequence reads TGTGCCATTTCGGCAGGGGCTGGAAACACCATATATTTT. It codes for CAISAGAGNTIYF.